Below, 14 T cell receptor beta chains from the same sample are listed, as sequenced in a study of CD4 T cells in relation to SARS-CoV-2 and coronaviruses. Their antigens remain unidentified. Profiling relied on immunoSEQ multiplex PCR, and the TCRdb table lists in-frame clones only, not all of them. The sample lists 36,000 or so clones; around 80% were seen once. Sequenced material: memory CD4+ T cells from PBMCs, cultured in vitro. Receptor source: an adult with COVID-19.

The rearrangement joins TRBV5-4 to TRBJ1-2, with 7 bases lining up with TRBD1. The CDR3 covers 15 residues. Germline-derived CDR1 and CDR2 are SGHNT and YYREEE (reference sequence). Trimming at V came to 5 bases and at J to 13 bases, leaving 20 bases not matched to a gene. This CDR3 is CASRAGTDPHPFGTF. DNA of the CDR3: TGTGCCAGCAGAGCCGGGACAGACCCCCACCCCTTTGGCACCTTC. Looking up the rest from reference TRBV5-4 and TRBJ1-2 gives the full variable domain: ETGVTQSPTHLIKTRGQQVTLRCSSQSGHNTVSWYQQALGQGPQFIFQYYREEENGRGNFPPRFSGLQFPNYSSELNVNALELDDSALYLCASRAGTDPHPFGTFGSGTRLTVV.

This chain connects TRBV5-1 to TRBJ2-7; the match to TRBD2 covers 10 bases. The CDR3 totals 16 residues. With V trimmed by 4 bases and J by 2 bases, 9 bases remained unmatched. Germline CDR1 reads SGHRS; CDR2 reads YFSETQ. The CDR3 protein is CASSPPWTSGAYEQYF. The CDR3 DNA is TGCGCCAGCAGCCCACCGTGGACTAGCGGAGCCTACGAGCAGTACTTC.

This sequence joins TRBV6-6 and TRBJ2-3; weak D call: TRBD2 (5 bases). The germline V gene encodes CDR1 MNHNY and CDR2 SVGAGI (reference sequence). The CDR3 has 14 amino acids. V lost 2 bases and J 0 bases, leaving 6 bases between the germline ends. CDR3 DNA sequence: TGTGCCAGCAGTTACGGCGGGAGCACAGATACGCAGTATTTT. It yields the protein CASSYGGSTDTQYF.

The V gene is TRBV7-9, the J gene TRBJ2-2; TRBD1 matches 8 bases. The V gene end was trimmed by 9 bases and the J gene end by 3 bases; junction bases not matched to a gene: 6. Germline CDR1 is SEHNR and CDR2 is FQNEAQ (reference sequence). The CDR3 runs 14 residues. DNA of the CDR3: TGTGCCAGTCAACAGGGGGTTGACACCGGGGAGCTGTTTTTT. Its protein is CASQQGVDTGELFF. Drawing the rest from reference TRBV7-9 and TRBJ2-2, the complete variable domain is DTGVSQNPRHKITKRGQNVTFRCDPISEHNRLYWYRQTLGQGPEFLTYFQNEAQLEKSRLLSDRFSAERPKGSFSTLEIQRTEQGDSAMYLCASQQGVDTGELFFGEGSRLTVL.

In its sample, this clone was seen once. The V and J genes are TRBV7-2 and TRBJ2-3; 7 nucleotides match TRBD1. V lost 5 bases and J lost 2; bases outside the gene matches: 4. The germline V gene has CDR1 SGHTA and CDR2 FQGNSA. This CDR3 comprises 14 residues. CDR3 nucleotides: TGTGCCAGCAGCCCGGGACAGCACACAGATACGCAGTATTTT. As protein: CASSPGQHTDTQYF.

This chain uses TRBV19 with TRBJ2-2; D is perhaps TRBD2 (6 bases). The V gene's germline CDR1 is LNHDA and CDR2 SQIVND (reference sequence). The CDR3 spans 15 residues. V was pared by 6 bases and J by 7 bases, with 18 bases between. The CDR3 loop reads CASSHNREFGGELFF. The CDR3 region has the DNA TGTGCCAGTAGCCACAATCGGGAGTTCGGCGGGGAGCTGTTTTTT.

The chain recombines TRBV30 with TRBJ1-1, with 10 bases fitting TRBD1. Germline CDR1 is GTSNPN and CDR2 is SVGIG (reference sequence). The V gene end was trimmed by 2 bases and the J gene end by 5 bases; junction bases not matched to a gene: 11. The CDR3 runs 16 residues. The CDR3 DNA is TGTGCCTGGAGTTTTAGGACAGGGGGAGGACGAACTGAAGCTTTCTTT. Its translation: CAWSFRTGGGRTEAFF.

The rearrangement links TRBV5-1 to TRBJ2-5; D is perhaps TRBD2 (5 bases). The germline V gene has CDR1 SGHRS and CDR2 YFSETQ. Trimming pared 5 bases from V and 3 bases from J, leaving 17 bases between. The length of the CDR3 is 15 residues. CDR3 sequence (DNA): TGCGCCAGCAGACTCGCTCCCGGGATTGAAGAGACCCAGTACTTC. This codes for CASRLAPGIEETQYF.

This clone was recorded only once. The J gene is TRBJ1-1, the V gene TRBV10-3, with D tentatively TRBD1 (6 bases). This CDR3 is built from 16 residues. Trimming shortened V by 2 bases and J by 5 bases, and 18 bases separated the two germline ends. Germline CDR1 and CDR2: ENHRY and SYGVKD. The CDR3 sequence is CAISEKQGSATTEAFF. The CDR3 DNA is TGTGCCATCAGTGAGAAGCAGGGGTCCGCGACAACTGAAGCTTTCTTT.

The chain employs TRBV19 and TRBJ1-1; 7 bases agree with TRBD1. CDR1 and CDR2 from the germline V gene are LNHDA and SQIVND (reference sequence). The CDR3 consists of 14 residues. J lost 0 bases, V lost 8 bases, and 6 bases had no gene match. CDR3 in DNA: TGTGCCAGTGGTAGGGGACAGTTGAACACTGAAGCTTTCTTT. The encoded protein is CASGRGQLNTEAFF.

In DNA, the CDR3 is TGTGCCACCAGTGACACGGACAGGGGTGATTCACCCCTCCACTTT. Amino acid sequence: CATSDTDRGDSPLHF. The rearrangement uses TRBV24-1 and TRBJ1-6; 9 bases are shared with TRBD1. The junction had 5 bases not matched to a gene; V was cut back by 4 bases and J by 8 bases. The germline gives CDR1 KGHDR, CDR2 SFDVKD. CDR3 length: 15 amino acids.

V usage is TRBV19 and J usage is TRBJ2-5, with D possibly TRBD2 on 6 matching bases. V shed 3 bases and J shed 5 bases, with 13 bases lying between them. CDR3 length: 14 amino acids. The germline V gene has CDR1 LNHDA and CDR2 SQIVND (reference sequence). CDR3 DNA sequence: TGTGCCAGTAGTATCGGGAGCTCATATGAGACCCAGTACTTC. Translated, it gives CASSIGSSYETQYF.

V and J are TRBV11-2 and TRBJ2-7, with a weak D call TRBD2 (6 bases). Germline CDR1 is SGHAT and CDR2 is FQNNGV. The CDR3 is made up of 14 amino acids. Trimming left V 3 bases short and J 8 bases short, with 17 bases between. The CDR3 bases are TGTGCCAGCAGCTTTACCGAACGGACTATCCAGCAGTACTTC. This gives the protein CASSFTERTIQQYF.

This clone was counted a single time. V is TRBV15 and J is TRBJ1-1; 7 bases match TRBD1. Germline CDR1 and CDR2: LNHNV and YYDKDF (reference sequence). J lost 4 bases, V lost 5 bases, and 10 bases had no gene match. This CDR3 region has 15 residues. CDR3 sequence: CATSRTPGQSTEAFF. DNA for the CDR3: TGTGCCACCAGCCGGACCCCGGGACAGAGCACTGAAGCTTTCTTT. Using reference TRBV15 and TRBJ1-1 for the parts outside the CDR3, the full variable domain is DAMVIQNPRYQVTQFGKPVTLSCSQTLNHNVMYWYQQKSSQAPKLLFHYYDKDFNNEADTPDNFQSRRPNTSFCFLDIRSPGLGDTAMYLCATSRTPGQSTEAFFGQGTRLTVV.